Sequencing of this T cell receptor beta chain was carried out in a study of graft-versus-host responses after intestinal transplantation. Study in general: The whole recipient group had anti-thymocyte globulin induction followed by tacrolimus and steroids for 2 to 3 years. Study-wide results and limits: High graft-versus-host to host-versus-graft T cell clonal ratios marked allografts of patients with graft-donor macrochimerism.

J was trimmed by 8 bases and V by 3 bases; bases with no gene match: 5. The CDR3 extends over 13 amino acids. Germline loops: CDR1 SGHRS, CDR2 YFSETQ. This clone was picked up a small number of times. Following the reaction, CD3+CD4+ and CD3+CD8+ responders that were proliferating and CFSE-low underwent sorting. Clones were sequenced by immunoSEQ multiplex PCR, and TCRdb holds only the in-frame ones, with some missing. Here the sample spans nearly 25,000 clones, under 45% being singletons. The material was alloreactive CD4+ T cells from a mixed lymphocyte reaction culture, obtained before intestinal transplant. Subset reported: CFSE-low proliferating T cells sorted from approximately six-day pre-transplant mixed lymphocyte reaction (GvH or HvG direction). This clonotype was sampled from a human patient who received an intestinal transplant. The J gene is TRBJ1-2, the V gene TRBV5-1; 9 bases are a match to TRBD1. CDR3 protein: CASSWTGAGGYTF. In DNA, the CDR3 is TGCGCCAGCAGCTGGACAGGGGCTGGCGGCTACACCTTC.